This T cell receptor (beta chain) was identified during a study of CD8 T cells in ankylosing spondylitis. Study-wide points: Clones that were linked to disease were CD8+ and were relatively rare in peripheral blood. In ankylosing spondylitis patients, matched synovial fluid reportedly showed significant enrichment of disease-linked clones. Previous work reported some of these motif variants in the synovial fluid and blood of reactive arthritis.

Worth noting for this clonotype: Its cognate antigen is unknown.

Quantitative 5'-RACE was performed with molecular barcodes, and it yielded the TCR beta libraries. TCRdb re-analysed the 5' RACE reads in MiXCR, keeping a single row per CDR3 protein. This table holds about 270,000 distinct CDR3 sequences, over 30% found once. Sequenced input: blood, either unsorted or a sorted T cell fraction (not recorded which). This TCR was sampled from a male donor with ankylosing spondylitis or in good health (not recorded which).

The CDR3 bases are TGTGCCAGCAGCGGAACCTCCAACGGACTTTCCTACGAGCAGTACTTC. The encoded protein is CASSGTSNGLSYEQYF. The V call is TRBV9, the J call TRBJ2-7; D is possibly TRBD2 (5 bases). V was clipped by 3 bases and J by 1 base, with 17 bases between them. This CDR3 region has 16 residues. The germline CDR1 and CDR2 sequences are SGDLS and YYNGEE. Combining the CDR3 with reference TRBV9 and TRBJ2-7 gives the whole variable domain DSGVTQTPKHLITATGQRVTLRCSPRSGDLSVYWYQQSLDQGLQFLIQYYNGEERAKGNILERFSAQQFPDLHSELNLSSLELGDSALYFCASSGTSNGLSYEQYFGPGTRLTVT.